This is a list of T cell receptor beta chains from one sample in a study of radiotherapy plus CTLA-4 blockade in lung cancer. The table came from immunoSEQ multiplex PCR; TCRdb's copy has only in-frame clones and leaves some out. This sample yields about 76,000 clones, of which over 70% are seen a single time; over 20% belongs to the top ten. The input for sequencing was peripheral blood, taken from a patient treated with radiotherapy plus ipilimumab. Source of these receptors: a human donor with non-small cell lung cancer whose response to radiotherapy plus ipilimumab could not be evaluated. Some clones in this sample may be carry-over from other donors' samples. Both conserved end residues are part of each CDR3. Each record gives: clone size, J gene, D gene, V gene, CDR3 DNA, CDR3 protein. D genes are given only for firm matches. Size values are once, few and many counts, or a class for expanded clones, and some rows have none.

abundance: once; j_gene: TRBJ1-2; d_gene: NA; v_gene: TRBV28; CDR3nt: TGTGCCAGCAGTGTCCCACAGGGCTATGGCTACACCTTC; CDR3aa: CASSVPQGYGYTF
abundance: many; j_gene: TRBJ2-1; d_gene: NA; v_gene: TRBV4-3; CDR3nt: TGCGCCAGCAGCCCCACGGGACTGGGACACAATGAGCAGTTCTTC; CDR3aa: CASSPTGLGHNEQFF
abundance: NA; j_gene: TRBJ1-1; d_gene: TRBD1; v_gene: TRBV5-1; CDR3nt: TGCGCCAGCAGCTTTTCGACAGGGTCGAAAACTGAAGCTTTCTTT; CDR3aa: CASSFSTGSKTEAFF
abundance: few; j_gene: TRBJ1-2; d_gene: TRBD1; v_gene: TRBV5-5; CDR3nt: TGTGCCAGCAGCTTGGGCGGGACAGGGGTTAACTATGGCTACACCTTC; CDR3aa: CASSLGGTGVNYGYTF
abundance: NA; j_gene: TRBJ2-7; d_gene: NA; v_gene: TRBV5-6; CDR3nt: TGTGCCAGCAGGCTGAGACTGGACATCTCCTACGAGCAGTACTTC; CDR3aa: CASRLRLDISYEQYF
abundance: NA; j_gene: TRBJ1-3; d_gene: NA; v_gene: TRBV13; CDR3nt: TGTGCCAGCTGCTGGGGTGGACAGCGTAGCTCTGGAAACACCATATATTTT; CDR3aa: CASCWGGQRSSGNTIYF
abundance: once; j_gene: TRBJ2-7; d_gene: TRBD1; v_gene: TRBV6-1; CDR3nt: TGTGCCAGCATTGGGGGGACAGGGAAAGGCGAGCAGTACTTC; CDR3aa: CASIGGTGKGEQYF
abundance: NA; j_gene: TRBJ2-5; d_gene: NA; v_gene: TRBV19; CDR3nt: TGTGCCAGTAGTATAAGGACAGTAAAGTCGACCCAGTACTTC; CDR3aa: CASSIRTVKSTQYF
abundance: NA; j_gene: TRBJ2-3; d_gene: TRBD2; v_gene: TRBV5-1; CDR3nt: TGCGCCAGCAGTCTAGCGGTGGGCACAGATACGCAGTATTTT; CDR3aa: CASSLAVGTDTQYF
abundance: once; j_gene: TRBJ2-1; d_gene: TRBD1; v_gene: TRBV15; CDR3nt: TGTGCCACAGCGGTGGACAGGGGGCTTATAACCGAGCAGTTCTTC; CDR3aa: CATAVDRGLITEQFF
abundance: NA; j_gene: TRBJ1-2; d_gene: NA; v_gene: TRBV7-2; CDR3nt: TGTGCCAGCAGCTTGGGGAGATATGGCTACACCTTC; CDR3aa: CASSLGRYGYTF
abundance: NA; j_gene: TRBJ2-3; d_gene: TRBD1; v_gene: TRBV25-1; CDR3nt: TGTGCCAGCAGCCCCGGGACAGGGGAAGTCACGCAGTATTTT; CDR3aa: CASSPGTGEVTQYF
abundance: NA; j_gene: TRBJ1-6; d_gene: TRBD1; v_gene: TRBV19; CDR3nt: TGTGCCAGTAGTCTCGGACGACAGGGGACTTCTGCCTATAATTCACCCCTCCACTTT; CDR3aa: CASSLGRQGTSAYNSPLHF
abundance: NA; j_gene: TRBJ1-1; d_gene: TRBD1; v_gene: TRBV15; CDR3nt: TGTGCCACCAGCACCGACAGGGGGACTACCCCCCGCACTGAAGCTTTCTTT; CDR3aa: CATSTDRGTTPRTEAFF
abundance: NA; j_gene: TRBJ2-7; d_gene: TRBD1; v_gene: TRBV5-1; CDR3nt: TGCGCCAGCACCTTGAGGACTCCGGGACAGGGAAGCGAGCAGTACTTC; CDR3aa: CASTLRTPGQGSEQYF
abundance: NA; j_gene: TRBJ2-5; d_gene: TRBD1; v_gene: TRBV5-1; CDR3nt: TGCGCCAGCAGCTTTCTCCCCGGGACAGGGGAAGAGACCCAGTACTTC; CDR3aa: CASSFLPGTGEETQYF
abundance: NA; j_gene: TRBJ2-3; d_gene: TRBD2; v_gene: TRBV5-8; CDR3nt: TGTGCCTCTTTTATAAGCGGACTAGCGATAGATACGCAGTATTTT; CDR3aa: CASFISGLAIDTQYF
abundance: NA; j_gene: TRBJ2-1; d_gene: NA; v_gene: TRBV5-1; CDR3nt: TGCGCCAGCAGCGGCCCGGGACTGAATGAGCAGTTCTTC; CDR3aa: CASSGPGLNEQFF
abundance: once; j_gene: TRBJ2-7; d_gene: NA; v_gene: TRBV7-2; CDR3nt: TGTGCCAGCAGCCCTCGCAGGTTCTGGCCGGACACCTACGAGCAGTACTTC; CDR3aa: CASSPRRFWPDTYEQYF
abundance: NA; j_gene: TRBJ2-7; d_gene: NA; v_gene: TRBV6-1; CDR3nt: TGTGCCAGCAGTGAAATGGGGCCTGCGTACGAGCAGTACTTC; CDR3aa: CASSEMGPAYEQYF
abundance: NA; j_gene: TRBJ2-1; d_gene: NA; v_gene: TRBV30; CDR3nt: TGTGCCTGGGCAAGGAGTATCTCCTACAATGAGCAGTTCTTC; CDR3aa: CAWARSISYNEQFF
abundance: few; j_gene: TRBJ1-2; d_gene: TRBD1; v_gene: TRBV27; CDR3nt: TGTGCCAGCAGTTCCCAGGGAGGACAGGCCCTTACCTATGGCTACACCTTC; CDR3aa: CASSSQGGQALTYGYTF
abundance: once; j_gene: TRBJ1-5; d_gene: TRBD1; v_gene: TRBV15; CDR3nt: TGTGCCACCAGCAGAGATCGCCGGACAGGAGGAATGCAGCCCCAGCATTTT; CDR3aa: CATSRDRRTGGMQPQHF
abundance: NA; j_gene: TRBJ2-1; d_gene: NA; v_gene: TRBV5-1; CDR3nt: TGCGCCAGCGGCTCTAGGCCCTACAATGAGCAGTTCTTC; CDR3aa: CASGSRPYNEQFF